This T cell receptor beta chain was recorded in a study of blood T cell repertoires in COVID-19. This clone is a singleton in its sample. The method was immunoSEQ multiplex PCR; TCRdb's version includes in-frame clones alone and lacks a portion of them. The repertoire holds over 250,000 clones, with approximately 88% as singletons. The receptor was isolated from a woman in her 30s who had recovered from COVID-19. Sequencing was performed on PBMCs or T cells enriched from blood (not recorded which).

CDR3 sequence reads: CASSFSPSGHTDTQYF. The CDR3 DNA is TGTGCCAGCAGCTTTTCACCTAGCGGGCACACAGATACGCAGTATTTT. The chain carries TRBV7-8 and TRBJ2-3; 8 bases map to TRBD2. This CDR3 region has 16 residues. Germline assignment: CDR1 SGHVS and CDR2 FQNEAQ. The J segment lost 2 bases and the V segment lost 3 bases, leaving 7 bases of the junction unmatched.